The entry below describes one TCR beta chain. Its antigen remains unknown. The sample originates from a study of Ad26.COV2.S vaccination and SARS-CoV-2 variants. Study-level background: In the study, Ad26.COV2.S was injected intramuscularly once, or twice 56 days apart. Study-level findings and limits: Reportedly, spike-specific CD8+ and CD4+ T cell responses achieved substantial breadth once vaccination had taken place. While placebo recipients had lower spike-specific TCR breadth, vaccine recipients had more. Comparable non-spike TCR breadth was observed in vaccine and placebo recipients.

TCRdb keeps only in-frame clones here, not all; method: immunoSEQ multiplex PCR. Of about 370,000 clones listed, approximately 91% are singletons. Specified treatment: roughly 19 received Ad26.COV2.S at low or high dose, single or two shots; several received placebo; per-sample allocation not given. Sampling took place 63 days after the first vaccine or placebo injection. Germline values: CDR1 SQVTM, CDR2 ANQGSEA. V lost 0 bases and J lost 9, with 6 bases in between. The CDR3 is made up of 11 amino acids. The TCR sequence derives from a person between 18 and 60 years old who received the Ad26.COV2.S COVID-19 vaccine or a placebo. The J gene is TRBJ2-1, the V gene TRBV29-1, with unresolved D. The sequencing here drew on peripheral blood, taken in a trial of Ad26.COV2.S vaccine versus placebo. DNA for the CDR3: TGCAGCGTTGAAGACGTAAGTGAGCAGTTCTTC. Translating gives CSVEDVSEQFF.